The 30 T cell receptor beta chains listed next were all sequenced from one sample in a study of CD8+CD57+ T cells in acquired aplastic anemia. For CDR3 and TCR beta VDJ profiling, genomic DNA was the template used. TCRdb analysed the reads with MiXCR anew, one entry per CDR3 protein. Here the sample spans some 200,000 distinct CDR3 sequences, under 55% being singletons. Those patients picked for sequencing had displayed CD8+CD57+ cell expansion on flow cytometry. The sequencing sample was made of sorted CD4+, CD8+, or CD8+CD57+ T cells (not recorded which) from PBMCs. These receptors were taken from a human donor with aplastic anemia.

This chain connects TRBV9 to TRBJ2-7, with unresolved D. CDR1 and CDR2 from the germline V gene are SGDLS and YYNGEE. This CDR3 is built from 13 residues. Deletions cut 1 base from V and 3 bases from J, with 8 bases between. The CDR3 DNA follows: TGTGCCAGCAGCGTATCTCCACTCTACGAGCAGTACTTC. It encodes CASSVSPLYEQYF.

V usage is TRBV6-1 and J usage is TRBJ2-1, with D unclear. Deletions cut 10 bases from V and 5 bases from J, with 6 bases between. Germline CDR1 reads MNHNS; CDR2 reads SASEGT. The CDR3 spans 10 residues. CDR3 in amino acids: CAIINNEQFF. In DNA form, the CDR3 reads TGTGCCATCATCAACAATGAGCAGTTCTTC.

This clonotype was seen ten or more times. The V gene is TRBV7-9, the J gene TRBJ2-5; 7 bases agree with TRBD2. This CDR3 is 15 amino acids long. The germline gives CDR1 SEHNR, CDR2 FQNEAQ (reference sequence). V shed 5 bases and J 1 base; nucleotides not matched to a gene: 7. DNA of the CDR3: TGTGCCAGCAGCCAGGGAGGGGCGAGCCAAGAGACCCAGTACTTC. Its translation: CASSQGGASQETQYF.

The J gene is TRBJ2-7, the V gene TRBV20-1; D may be TRBD1 or TRBD2 (5 bases each). Germline V gene data show CDR1 as DFQATT and CDR2 as SNEGSKA (reference sequence). The length of the CDR3 is 11 residues. The V end was cut by 5 bases, the J end by 5 bases, with 10 bases between. For the CDR3, the DNA is TGCAGTGCTGATTGGGGGAACGAGCAGTACTTC. Translation gives CSADWGNEQYF.

This clonotype was seen only a few times. The rearrangement joins TRBV4-2 to TRBJ2-7; 9 nucleotides line up with TRBD1. CDR1 is LGHNA, CDR2 YNFKEQ, per germline. There are 16 residues in the CDR3. J lost 5 bases, V lost 1 base, and 9 bases had no gene match. The CDR3 sequence is CASSQATGTGSDEQYF. CDR3 sequence (DNA): TGTGCCAGCAGCCAAGCCACCGGGACAGGGTCTGACGAGCAGTACTTC.

This clonotype was recorded a few times. The chain uses TRBV19 and TRBJ2-1; D not resolved. The CDR3 extends over 12 amino acids. Between the trimmed V and J ends, which lost 5 bases and 7 bases, there was a span of 9 bases. Per the germline V gene, CDR1 is LNHDA and CDR2 is SQIVND (reference sequence). Here the CDR3 reads CASSPRPNEQFF. CDR3 sequence (DNA): TGTGCCAGTAGTCCCCGTCCTAATGAGCAGTTCTTC.

V is TRBV24-1 and J is TRBJ2-2; either TRBD1 or TRBD2 may supply D (5 bases each). CDR3 length: 16 residues. Trimming left V 3 bases short and J 6 bases short, with 16 bases between. Germline CDR1 and CDR2: KGHDR and SFDVKD. CDR3 in amino acids: CATSDPGAGVAGELFF. The CDR3 DNA reads TGTGCCACCAGTGATCCCGGGGCGGGCGTCGCCGGGGAGCTGTTTTTT.

V gene TRBV6-1 combines with J gene TRBJ1-3; D may be TRBD1 (5 bases). V was clipped by 8 bases and J by 2 bases, with 16 bases between them. Per the germline V gene, CDR1 is MNHNS and CDR2 is SASEGT. The CDR3 is made up of 15 amino acids. Written as DNA, the CDR3 is TGTGCCAGCTGGGGGGGGGTCAGAACTGGAAACACCATATATTTT. Translated: CASWGGVRTGNTIYF.

DNA of the CDR3: TGTGCCAGCAGCTTAATGCCCTCAAGGGGACAGGCGAATGAGCAGTTCTTC. This encodes CASSLMPSRGQANEQFF. The chain employs TRBV7-3 and TRBJ2-1, with 8 positions matching TRBD1. Trimming cost V 1 base and J 7 bases; bases outside gene matches: 12. CDR1 is SGHTA, CDR2 FQGTGA, per germline. The CDR3 extends over 17 amino acids.

This clonotype was observed many times. The rearrangement uses TRBV5-1 and TRBJ2-5; TRBD2 matches 10 bases. With V trimmed by 1 base and J by 2 bases, 8 bases remained unmatched. In germline, CDR1 is SGHRS, CDR2 YFSETQ. The CDR3 consists of 17 residues. This CDR3 reads CASSLSPLAGEQETQYF. In DNA form, the CDR3 reads TGCGCCAGCAGCTTGTCTCCTCTAGCGGGGGAACAAGAGACCCAGTACTTC.

This clonotype was seen repeatedly, ten times or more. The CDR3 loop reads CASSKQGTDTQYF. CDR3 DNA: TGTGCCAGCAGCAAACAGGGAACAGATACGCAGTATTTT. This chain joins TRBV11-3 and TRBJ2-3; perhaps TRBD1 as D (6 bases). V lost 5 bases and J lost 3, with 9 bases in between. CDR1 is SGHNT and CDR2 is YENEEA in the germline V gene. This CDR3 contains 13 residues. The variable domain in full, completed from reference TRBV11-3 and TRBJ2-3, reads EAGVVQSPRYKIIEKKQPVAFWCNPISGHNTLYWYLQNLGQGPELLIRYENEEAVDDSQLPKDRFSAERLKGVDSTLKIQPAELGDSAVYLCASSKQGTDTQYFGPGTRLTVL.

This clonotype was picked up a small number of times. This rearrangement joins TRBV9 to TRBJ2-5; D ambiguous. V was trimmed by 1 base and J by 4 bases, leaving 5 bases between them. Germline CDR1 reads SGDLS; CDR2 reads YYNGEE. CDR3 length equals 12 residues. This CDR3 reads CASSVSGETQYF. In DNA form, the CDR3 reads TGTGCCAGCAGCGTATCGGGAGAGACCCAGTACTTC.

This clonotype was seen repeatedly, ten times or more. V usage is TRBV9 and J usage is TRBJ1-5; the D gene is possibly TRBD1 (5 bases). Germline V gene lookup returns CDR1 SGDLS and CDR2 YYNGEE. Between the trimmed V and J ends, which lost 0 bases and 5 bases, there was a span of 12 bases. The CDR3 spans 15 residues. The CDR3 here is CASSVEDSRYQPQHF. DNA for the CDR3: TGTGCCAGCAGCGTAGAAGACAGTCGATATCAGCCCCAGCATTTT.

The rearrangement uses TRBV25-1 and TRBJ1-4, with TRBD1 matching over 9 bases. The germline V gene has CDR1 MGHDK and CDR2 SYGVNS. Losses at the gene ends were 8 bases for V and 7 bases for J; bases not matched to a gene: 8. CDR3 length: 14 amino acids. The CDR3 DNA is TGTGCCAGCGGCACGCCGACAGGGGGTGAAAAACTGTTTTTT. Translated: CASGTPTGGEKLFF.

This clonotype appeared many times. This chain uses TRBV29-1 with TRBJ2-6; D remains unclear. V was cut by 6 bases and J by 0 bases, with 6 bases left in between. The CDR3 totals 13 residues. Germline V gives CDR1 SQVTM, CDR2 ANQGSEA. DNA for the CDR3: TGCAGCGTCGGGCTCTCTGGGGCCAACGTCCTGACTTTC. As protein: CSVGLSGANVLTF.

As to this clonotype: The conserved phenylalanine or tryptophan is not found at the CDR3 terminus, so this likely reflects a read error. The V gene is TRBV9, the J gene TRBJ2-7; 8 positions agree with TRBD1. The CDR3 covers 20 residues. The V gene's germline CDR1 is SGDLS and CDR2 YYNGEE. CDR3 DNA sequence: TGTGCCAGCAGCGTAGAGGCAGGGGGCTCCTCATCTCCCAGCTCCCACGAGCAGTACTCC. As protein: CASSVEAGGSSSPSSHEQYS.

This clonotype was found many times. The gene calls are TRBV12-3 or TRBV12-4 and TRBJ2-3; 13 bases are shared with TRBD2. This CDR3 has 16 amino acids. V lost 3 bases to trimming and J lost 8 bases; unmatched junction nucleotides: 8. In nucleotides, the CDR3 is TGTGCCAGCAGTTTTCCGGGACTAGCGGGACAGGGTACGCAGTATTTT. It specifies CASSFPGLAGQGTQYF.

The chain couples TRBV25-1 to TRBJ1-4; D is possibly TRBD1 (5 bases). The CDR3 contains 15 residues. V lost 4 bases and J 7 bases, leaving 16 bases between the germline ends. CDR1 MGHDK and CDR2 SYGVNS come from the germline V gene. The chain's CDR3 is CASSATTGTFEKLFF. The CDR3 DNA is TGTGCCAGCAGTGCAACTACCGGGACGTTTGAAAAACTGTTTTTT.

This clonotype came up many times. The chain has TRBV11-3 and TRBJ2-5; 10 bases fit TRBD2. The CDR3 has 15 amino acids. Germline V gene sequence: CDR1 SGHNT, CDR2 YENEEA. V trimming: 5 bases; J trimming: 5 bases; junction bases outside the gene matches: 8. The DNA for the CDR3 is TGTGCCAGCAGCCAGACTAGCGGGTTTTCGGAGACCCAGTACTTC. Residues: CASSQTSGFSETQYF.

The chain is built from TRBV7-8 and TRBJ1-6; 7 bases fit TRBD1. Germline CDR1 SGHVS, CDR2 FQNEAQ. The CDR3 runs to 16 residues. Trimming cost V 4 bases and J 3 bases; bases outside gene matches: 6. In DNA form, the CDR3 reads TGTGCCAGCAGCTCGCAGGGACAGCTCTATAATTCACCCCTCCACTTT. It translates to CASSSQGQLYNSPLHF.

The V call is TRBV10-1, the J call TRBJ2-3, with D tentatively TRBD1 (6 bases). Germline loops: CDR1 WNHNN, CDR2 SYGVQD (reference sequence). Trimming pared 4 bases from V and 2 bases from J, leaving 16 bases between. The CDR3 has 16 amino acids. CDR3: CASSVNDRLYTDTQYF. Written as DNA, the CDR3 is TGCGCCAGCAGTGTCAACGACAGGCTCTACACAGATACGCAGTATTTT.

This clonotype was recorded a few times. A much more abundant neighbour one base away suggests this may be a read error. The chain employs TRBV19 and TRBJ2-5, with TRBD1 matching 9 bases. This CDR3 spans 14 amino acids. The germline V gene has CDR1 LNHDA and CDR2 SQIVND (reference sequence). The CDR3 DNA reads TGTGCCAGTAGTATGGACAGGGGTATCGGGACCCAGTGCTTC. Translated, it gives CASSMDRGIGTQCF.

This clonotype was counted many times. The chain links TRBV9 to TRBJ1-1; 7 bases fit TRBD1. The V gene end was trimmed by 3 bases and the J gene end by 8 bases; junction bases not matched to a gene: 4. The germline CDR1 and CDR2 sequences are SGDLS and YYNGEE. The CDR3 covers 12 residues. Here the CDR3 reads CASSASTGEAFF. In DNA form, the CDR3 reads TGTGCCAGCAGCGCCTCGACAGGGGAAGCTTTCTTT.

This clonotype was seen repeatedly, ten times or more. This chain connects TRBV10-1 to TRBJ2-3; 10 bases line up with TRBD1. V lost 3 bases, J lost 3 bases, and 12 bases stayed unmatched. Germline V gives CDR1 WNHNN, CDR2 SYGVQD (reference sequence). The CDR3 contains 18 residues. The CDR3 reads CASSDRDRGLVITDTQYF. CDR3 DNA sequence: TGCGCCAGCAGTGACCGGGACAGGGGACTGGTAATTACAGATACGCAGTATTTT.

The chain is built from TRBV29-1 and TRBJ2-5, with 10 nucleotides matching TRBD2. V lost 1 base to trimming and J lost 0 bases; unmatched junction nucleotides: 2. The CDR3 runs 15 residues. CDR1 and CDR2 (germline): SQVTM, ANQGSEA. CDR3: CSVEGLAGDQETQYF. The CDR3 nucleotides are TGCAGCGTTGAAGGGCTAGCGGGGGACCAAGAGACCCAGTACTTC.

Turning to this clonotype: One end of the junction does not line up with germline, which may come from a read error. The rearrangement links TRBV11-2 to TRBJ2-7; no reliable D call. Germline CDR1 SGHAT, CDR2 FQNNGV. This CDR3 has 16 residues. The CDR3: CACSLDPASAVYEQYF. The DNA for the CDR3 is TGTGCCTGCAGCTTAGATCCGGCCAGTGCGGTTTACGAGCAGTACTTC.

V is TRBV2 and J is TRBJ2-1; 7 nucleotides match TRBD1. The CDR3 is made up of 13 amino acids. The V and J ends lost 7 bases and 5 bases, in that order; junction bases with no gene match: 5. Germline V gives CDR1 SNHLY, CDR2 FYNNEI. CDR3 bases: TGTGCCAGCAACCTGGACAGGAACAATGAGCAGTTCTTC. It encodes CASNLDRNNEQFF. Full variable domain (missing parts from reference TRBV2 and TRBJ2-1): EPEVTQTPSHQVTQMGQEVILRCVPISNHLYFYWYRQILGQKVEFLVSFYNNEISEKSEIFDDQFSVERPDGSNFTLKIRSTKLEDSAMYFCASNLDRNNEQFFGPGTRLTVL.

This clonotype was picked up many times. The rearrangement joins TRBV6-1 to TRBJ2-5; 9 bases are a match to TRBD2. The CDR3 contains 12 residues. V lost 7 bases, J lost 9 bases, and 6 bases stayed unmatched. Germline V gene lookup returns CDR1 MNHNS and CDR2 SASEGT. The CDR3 nucleotides read TGTGCCAGCAAGCGGGAGGCCGGGGCCCAGTACTTC. Amino acid sequence: CASKREAGAQYF.

Regarding this clonotype: Since no conserved phenylalanine or tryptophan closes the CDR3, a read error is the likely cause. This chain joins TRBV5-4 and TRBJ2-5; D is ambiguous. The CDR3 extends over 14 amino acids. Trimming took off 4 bases at V and 5 bases at J, with 15 bases between the two ends. Germline CDR1 reads SGHNT; CDR2 reads YYREEE (reference sequence). As DNA, the CDR3 is TGTGCCAGCAGCGCGTCGGACCGCCTGGAGACCCAGTACCTC. It codes for CASSASDRLETQYL.

The V gene is TRBV24-1, the J gene TRBJ2-2, with TRBD2 matching 8 bases. CDR3 length: 13 amino acids. V shed 7 bases, J shed 9 bases, and the junction held 6 bases outside the gene matches. Germline V CDR1 and CDR2: KGHDR, SFDVKD. CDR3 residues: CATSNRGGRELFF. The CDR3 DNA sequence: TGTGCCACCAGCAACCGGGGGGGACGGGAGCTGTTTTTT.